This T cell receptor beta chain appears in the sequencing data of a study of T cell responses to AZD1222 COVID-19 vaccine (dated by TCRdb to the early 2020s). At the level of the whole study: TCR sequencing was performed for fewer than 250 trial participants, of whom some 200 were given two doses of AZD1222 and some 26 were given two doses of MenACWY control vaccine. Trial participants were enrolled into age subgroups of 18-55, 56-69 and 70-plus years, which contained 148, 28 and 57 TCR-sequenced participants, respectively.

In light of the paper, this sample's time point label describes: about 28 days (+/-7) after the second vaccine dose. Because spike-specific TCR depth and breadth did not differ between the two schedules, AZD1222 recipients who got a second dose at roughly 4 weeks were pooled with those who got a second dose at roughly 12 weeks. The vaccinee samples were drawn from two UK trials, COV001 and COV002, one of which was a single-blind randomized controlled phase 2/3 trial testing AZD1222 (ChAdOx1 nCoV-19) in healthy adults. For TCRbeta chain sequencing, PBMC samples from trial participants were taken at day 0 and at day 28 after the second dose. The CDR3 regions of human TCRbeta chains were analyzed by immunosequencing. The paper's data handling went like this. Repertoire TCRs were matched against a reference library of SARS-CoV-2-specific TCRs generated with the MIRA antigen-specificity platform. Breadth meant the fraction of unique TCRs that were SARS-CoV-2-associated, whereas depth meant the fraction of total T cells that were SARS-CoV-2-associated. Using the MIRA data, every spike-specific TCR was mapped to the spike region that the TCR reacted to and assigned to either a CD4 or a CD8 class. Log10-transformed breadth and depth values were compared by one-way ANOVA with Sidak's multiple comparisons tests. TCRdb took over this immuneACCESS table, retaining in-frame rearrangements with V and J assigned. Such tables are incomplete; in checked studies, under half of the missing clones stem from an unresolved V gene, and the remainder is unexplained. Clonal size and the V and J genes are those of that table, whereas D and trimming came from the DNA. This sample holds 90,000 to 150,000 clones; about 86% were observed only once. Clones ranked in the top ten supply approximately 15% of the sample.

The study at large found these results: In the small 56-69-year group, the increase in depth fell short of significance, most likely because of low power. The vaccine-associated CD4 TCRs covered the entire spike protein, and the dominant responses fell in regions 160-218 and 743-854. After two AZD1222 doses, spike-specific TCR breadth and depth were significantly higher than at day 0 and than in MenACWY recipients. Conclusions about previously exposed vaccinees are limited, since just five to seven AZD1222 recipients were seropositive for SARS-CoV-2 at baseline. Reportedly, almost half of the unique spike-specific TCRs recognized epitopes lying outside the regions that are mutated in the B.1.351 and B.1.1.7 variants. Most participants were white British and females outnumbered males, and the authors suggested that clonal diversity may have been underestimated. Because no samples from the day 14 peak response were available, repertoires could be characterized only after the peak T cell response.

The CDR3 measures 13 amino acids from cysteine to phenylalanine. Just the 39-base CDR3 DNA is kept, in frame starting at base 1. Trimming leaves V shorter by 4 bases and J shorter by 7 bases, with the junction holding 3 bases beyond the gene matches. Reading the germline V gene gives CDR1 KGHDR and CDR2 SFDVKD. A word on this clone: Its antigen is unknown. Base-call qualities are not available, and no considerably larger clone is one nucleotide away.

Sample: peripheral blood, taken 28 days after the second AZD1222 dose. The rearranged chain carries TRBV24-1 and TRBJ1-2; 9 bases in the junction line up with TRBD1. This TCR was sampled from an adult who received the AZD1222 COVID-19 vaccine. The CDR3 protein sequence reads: CATSDQDRGGYTF. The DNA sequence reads TGTGCCACCAGTGACCAGGACAGGGGTGGCTACACCTTC.